This paragraph covers one T cell receptor beta chain sequence. This sample stems from a study of technical replicates of blood from several donors. Generated by immunoSEQ multiplex PCR, the TCRdb table keeps only in-frame clones and is missing some. The top ten clones hold 5% to 6.5% of a sample with tens of thousands of clones, roughly 86% of them seen once. This CDR3 region has 18 residues. From germline, CDR1 is LGHNA and CDR2 YSLEER. The ends were cut back, 0 bases at V and 3 bases at J, with 20 bases in the middle. The source material was PBMCs. This clonotype was obtained from a human donor in good health. Some clones in this sample may be carry-over from other donors' samples. The chain has TRBV4-3 and TRBJ1-1; the D is unclear. The CDR3 sequence: CASSQEPPPVAEDTEAFF. The CDR3 coding sequence is TGCGCCAGCAGCCAAGAGCCCCCCCCGGTGGCGGAGGACACTGAAGCTTTCTTT.